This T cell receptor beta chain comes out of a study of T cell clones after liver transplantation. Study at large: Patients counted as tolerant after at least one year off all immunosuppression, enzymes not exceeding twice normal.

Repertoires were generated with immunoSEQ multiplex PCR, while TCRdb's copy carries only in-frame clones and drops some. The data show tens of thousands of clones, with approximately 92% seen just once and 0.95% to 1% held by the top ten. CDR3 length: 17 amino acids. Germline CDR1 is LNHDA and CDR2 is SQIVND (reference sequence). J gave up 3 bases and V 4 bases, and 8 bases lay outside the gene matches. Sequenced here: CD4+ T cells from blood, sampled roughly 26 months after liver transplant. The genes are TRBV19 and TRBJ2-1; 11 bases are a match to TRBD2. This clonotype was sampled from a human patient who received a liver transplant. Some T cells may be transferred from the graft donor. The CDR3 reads CASSTRSTSGNYNEQFF. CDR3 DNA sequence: TGTGCCAGTAGTACCCGATCGACTAGCGGGAACTACAATGAGCAGTTCTTC.